These 14 T cell receptor beta chains originate from one sample sequenced in a study of blood T cell repertoires in COVID-19. Only in-frame clones appear in the TCRdb table, and some are missing; sequencing was by immunoSEQ multiplex PCR. The sample consists of just over 150,000 clones, over 75% of them appearing once. Sequencing used PBMCs or T cells enriched from blood (not recorded which). Receptors originate from a woman aged 45-59 years who had recovered from COVID-19.

This clone was counted only a few times. The rearrangement uses TRBV24-1 and TRBJ2-1; D is possibly TRBD2 (6 bases). Germline V gene sequence: CDR1 KGHDR, CDR2 SFDVKD. The length of the CDR3 is 12 residues. The V end lost 5 bases, the J end lost 14 bases, and 15 bases lay between the germline ends. As DNA, the CDR3 is TGTGCCACCAGTGGTCCGGGGAGGATAGAGTTCTTC. Encoded protein: CATSGPGRIEFF.

The CDR3 loop is CASSGDSFMGGYTF. The CDR3 region has the DNA TGTGCCAGTAGTGGGGACAGCTTCATGGGTGGCTACACCTTC. The chain uses TRBV19 and TRBJ1-2; TRBD1 matches 7 bases. The CDR3 length is 14 residues. Germline lookup yields CDR1 LNHDA and CDR2 SQIVND (reference sequence). V trimming: 5 bases; J trimming: 7 bases; junction bases outside the gene matches: 10.

The CDR3 DNA is TGTGCCAGCAGTTACGGGGGGGGCTTCACTGAAGCTTTCTTT. Its translation is CASSYGGGFTEAFF. V gene TRBV6-5 combines with J gene TRBJ1-1, with a weak D call TRBD1 (6 bases). Germline-derived CDR1 and CDR2 are MNHEY and SVGAGI. The CDR3 totals 14 residues. V was clipped by 2 bases and J by 4 bases, with 11 bases between them.

J is TRBJ1-1 and V is TRBV6-5; no definite D call. The CDR3 totals 11 residues. Germline V gene data show CDR1 as MNHEY and CDR2 as SVGAGI. V lost 8 bases and J 5 bases, leaving 9 bases between the germline ends. Here the CDR3 DNA reads TGTGCCAGCGAGAGGGTGACTGAAGCTTTCTTT. This gives the protein CASERVTEAFF.

The chain carries TRBV18 and TRBJ1-6; D gene unclear. Germline loops: CDR1 KGHSH, CDR2 LQKENI. V dropped 5 bases and J dropped 5 bases, with 4 bases sitting between them. The CDR3 is 12 residues long. This CDR3 reads CASSGDNSPLHF. In nucleotides, the CDR3 is TGTGCCAGCTCAGGAGATAATTCACCCCTCCACTTT.

The V and J genes are TRBV30 and TRBJ2-1; tentative D call: TRBD2 (5 bases). Trimming left V 6 bases short and J 7 bases short, with 13 bases between. The CDR3 totals 12 residues. The germline gives CDR1 GTSNPN, CDR2 SVGIG (reference sequence). The CDR3 nucleotides read TGTGCCTGTTCGGCGGGCAGGAATGAGCAGTTCTTC. Its protein is CACSAGRNEQFF.

The rearrangement uses TRBV27 and TRBJ1-6, with a tentative D call TRBD1 (5 bases). The CDR3 totals 14 residues. With 2 bases removed from V and 8 bases from J, the gap between germline ends came to 10 bases. Germline CDR1 reads MNHEY; CDR2 reads SMNVEV (reference sequence). CDR3 amino acids: CASSLRGGDSPLHF. CDR3 sequence (DNA): TGTGCCAGCAGTTTAAGGGGTGGGGATTCACCCCTCCACTTT.

The gene calls are TRBV11-3 and TRBJ1-3; no definite D call. CDR1 is SGHNT, CDR2 YENEEA, per germline. The CDR3 length is 15 residues. Between the trimmed V and J ends, which lost 1 base and 0 bases, there was a span of 7 bases. The CDR3 loop reads CASSLGRGSGNTIYF. The CDR3 DNA sequence: TGTGCCAGCAGCTTAGGGCGCGGCTCTGGAAACACCATATATTTT.

The chain is built from TRBV9 and TRBJ2-1, with a weak D call TRBD1 (5 bases). The ends were cut back, 4 bases at V and 8 bases at J, with 19 bases in the middle. This CDR3 has 15 residues. Germline V lookup: CDR1 SGDLS, CDR2 YYNGEE. The CDR3 is CASSPSSRQSYEQFF. CDR3 DNA sequence: TGTGCCAGCAGCCCAAGTTCCAGACAGAGCTATGAGCAGTTCTTC. Full variable domain (remainder filled in from reference TRBV9 and TRBJ2-1): DSGVTQTPKHLITATGQRVTLRCSPRSGDLSVYWYQQSLDQGLQFLIQYYNGEERAKGNILERFSAQQFPDLHSELNLSSLELGDSALYFCASSPSSRQSYEQFFGPGTRLTVL.

The gene calls are TRBV15 and TRBJ1-1; tentatively, D is TRBD1 (5 bases). This CDR3 comprises 15 residues. Per germline, CDR1 LNHNV and CDR2 YYDKDF (reference sequence). Trimming left V 3 bases short and J 4 bases short, with 15 bases between. CDR3 DNA: TGTGCCACCAGCAGGGGGGAGGGCCCGGCCACTGAAGCTTTCTTT. Translation: CATSRGEGPATEAFF.

The genes are TRBV5-1 and TRBJ2-2, with 8 bases aligning to TRBD1. V was pared by 4 bases and J by 6 bases, with 17 bases of the junction left unmatched. The CDR3 has 18 amino acids. Germline values: CDR1 SGHRS, CDR2 YFSETQ. CDR3 residues: CASSHPGQGFMKAGELFF. The CDR3 DNA sequence: TGCGCCAGCAGCCACCCTGGACAGGGCTTTATGAAGGCCGGGGAGCTGTTTTTT. Using reference TRBV5-1 and TRBJ2-2 for the parts outside the CDR3, the full variable domain is KAGVTQTPRYLIKTRGQQVTLSCSPISGHRSVSWYQQTPGQGLQFLFEYFSETQRNKGNFPGRFSGRQFSNSRSEMNVSTLELGDSALYLCASSHPGQGFMKAGELFFGEGSRLTVL.

The rearrangement uses TRBV7-8 and TRBJ1-5; 7 bases match TRBD1. The CDR3 extends over 15 amino acids. CDR1 is SGHVS, CDR2 FQNEAQ, per germline. J lost 6 bases, V lost 3 bases, and 8 bases had no gene match. For the CDR3, the DNA is TGTGCCAGCAGCTTTCAGGGGGTTAGGATTCAGCCCCAGCATTTT. It codes for CASSFQGVRIQPQHF.

This clone was picked up one time. V usage is TRBV12-3 or TRBV12-4 and J usage is TRBJ1-2; maybe TRBD1 (5 bases). This CDR3 region has 13 residues. V lost 3 bases, J lost 4 bases, and 9 bases lay in between. CDR3 nucleotides: TGTGCCAGCAGTTTTTTGCAGGGCTATGGCTACACCTTC. It encodes CASSFLQGYGYTF.

CDR3 in amino acids: CASSWTGGEAFF. The CDR3 nucleotides are TGTGCCAGCAGCTGGACAGGGGGTGAAGCTTTCTTT. V and J are TRBV7-3 and TRBJ1-1, with 10 bases aligning to TRBD1. The V and J ends lost 4 bases and 7 bases, in that order; junction bases with no gene match: 0. The V gene's germline CDR1 is SGHTA and CDR2 FQGTGA. The CDR3 contains 12 residues.